This T cell receptor (beta chain) was profiled in a study of shared clonotypes between healthy human individuals. The material for each subset, its genomic DNA, was split evenly across several immunoSEQ plates. Clones were sequenced by immunoSEQ multiplex PCR, and TCRdb holds only the in-frame ones, with some missing. The table includes around 2,000,000 clones, 90% to 95% detected once. Germline CDR1 and CDR2: SGHTA and FQGTGA. V lost 6 bases and J lost 3, with 12 bases in between. This CDR3 has 13 residues. The naive CD8 population came from CD45RO-negative cells selected for CCR7, without terminally differentiated effector memory CD45RA+ cells.

The sequence came from a man younger than 35 in good health. Some clones in this sample may be carry-over from other donors' samples. The chain couples TRBV7-3 to TRBJ2-7, with D uncertain. Sample: naive CD8+ T cells from PBMCs. The CDR3 protein is CASSGSFGYEQYF. The DNA for the CDR3 is TGTGCCAGCAGTGGTAGTTTCGGCTACGAGCAGTACTTC.